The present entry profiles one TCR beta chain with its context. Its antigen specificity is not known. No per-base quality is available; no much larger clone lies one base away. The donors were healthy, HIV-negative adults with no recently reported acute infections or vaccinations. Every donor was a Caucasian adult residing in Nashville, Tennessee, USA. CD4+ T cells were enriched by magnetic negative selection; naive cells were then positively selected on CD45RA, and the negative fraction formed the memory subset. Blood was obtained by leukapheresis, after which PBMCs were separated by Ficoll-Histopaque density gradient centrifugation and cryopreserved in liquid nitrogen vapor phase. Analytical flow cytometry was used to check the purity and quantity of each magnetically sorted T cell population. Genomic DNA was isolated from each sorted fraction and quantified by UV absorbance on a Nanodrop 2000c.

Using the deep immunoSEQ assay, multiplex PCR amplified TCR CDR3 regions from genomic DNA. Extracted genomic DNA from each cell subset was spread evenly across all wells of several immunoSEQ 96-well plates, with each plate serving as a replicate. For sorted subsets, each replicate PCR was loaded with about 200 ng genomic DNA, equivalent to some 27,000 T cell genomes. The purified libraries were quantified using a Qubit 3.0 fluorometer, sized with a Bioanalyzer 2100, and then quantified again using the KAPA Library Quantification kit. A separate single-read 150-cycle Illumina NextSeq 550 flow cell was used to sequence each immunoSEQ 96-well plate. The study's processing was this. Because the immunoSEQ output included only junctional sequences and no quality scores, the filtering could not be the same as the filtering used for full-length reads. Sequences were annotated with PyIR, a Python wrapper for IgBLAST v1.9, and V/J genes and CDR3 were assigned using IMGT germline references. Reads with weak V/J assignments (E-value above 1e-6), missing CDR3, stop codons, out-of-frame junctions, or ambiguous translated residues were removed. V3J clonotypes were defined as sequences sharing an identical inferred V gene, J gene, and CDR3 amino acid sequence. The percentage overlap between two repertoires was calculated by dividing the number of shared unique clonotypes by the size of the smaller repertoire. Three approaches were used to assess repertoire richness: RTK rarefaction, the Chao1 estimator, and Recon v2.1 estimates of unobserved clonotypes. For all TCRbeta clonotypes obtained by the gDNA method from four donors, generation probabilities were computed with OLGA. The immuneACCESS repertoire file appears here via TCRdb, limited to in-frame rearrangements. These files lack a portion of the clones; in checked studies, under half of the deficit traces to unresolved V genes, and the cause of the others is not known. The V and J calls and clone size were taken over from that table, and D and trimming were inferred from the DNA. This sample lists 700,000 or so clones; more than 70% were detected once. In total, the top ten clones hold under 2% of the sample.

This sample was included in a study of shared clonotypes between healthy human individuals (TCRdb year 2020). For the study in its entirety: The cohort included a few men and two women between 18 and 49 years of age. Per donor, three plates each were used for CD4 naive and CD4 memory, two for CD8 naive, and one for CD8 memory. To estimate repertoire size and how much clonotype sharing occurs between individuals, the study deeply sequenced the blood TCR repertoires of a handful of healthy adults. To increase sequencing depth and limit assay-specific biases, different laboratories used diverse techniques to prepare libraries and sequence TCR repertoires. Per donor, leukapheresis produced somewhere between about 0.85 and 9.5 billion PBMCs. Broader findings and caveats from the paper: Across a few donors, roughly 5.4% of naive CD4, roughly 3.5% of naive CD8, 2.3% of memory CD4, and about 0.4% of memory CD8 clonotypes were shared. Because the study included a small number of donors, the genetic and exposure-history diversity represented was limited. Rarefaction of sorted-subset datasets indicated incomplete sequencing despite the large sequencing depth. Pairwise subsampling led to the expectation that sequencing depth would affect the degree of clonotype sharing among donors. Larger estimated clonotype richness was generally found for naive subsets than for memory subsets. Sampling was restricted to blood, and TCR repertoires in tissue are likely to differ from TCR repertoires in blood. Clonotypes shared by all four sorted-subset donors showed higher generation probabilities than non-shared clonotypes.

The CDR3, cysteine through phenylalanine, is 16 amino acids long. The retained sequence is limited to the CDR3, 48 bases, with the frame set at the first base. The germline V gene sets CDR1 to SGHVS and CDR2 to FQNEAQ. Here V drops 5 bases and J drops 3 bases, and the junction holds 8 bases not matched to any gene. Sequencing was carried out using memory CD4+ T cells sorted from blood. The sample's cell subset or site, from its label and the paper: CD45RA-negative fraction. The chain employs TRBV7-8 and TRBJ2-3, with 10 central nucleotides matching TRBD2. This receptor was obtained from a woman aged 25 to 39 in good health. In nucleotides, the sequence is TGTGCCAGCAGCCCGCTAGCGGGAGAATTGACAGATACGCAGTATTTT. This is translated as CASSPLAGELTDTQYF.